Sequencing of this T cell receptor beta chain was carried out in a study of STAT5B mutations in CD4+ large granular lymphocyte leukemia. In the case of this clone: Its antigen is as yet unknown.

Control samples were healthy donors' buffy coats. The survey-level immunoSEQ assay was used. Produced via immunoSEQ multiplex PCR; TCRdb's table is partial and in-frame only. This table has around 33,000 clones, roughly 76% appearing once. This CDR3 contains 13 residues. V trimming: 5 bases; J trimming: 4 bases; junction bases outside the gene matches: 5. Germline V gene sequence: CDR1 SGHTA, CDR2 FQGNSA. Findings and limits, study-wide: Patient CD4-sorted repertoires stayed more clonal than healthy ones after leukemic-clone removal.

This chain uses TRBV7-2 with TRBJ2-7, with TRBD2 matching 7 bases. The specimen sequenced was CD4+ T cells from blood buffy coats. The clonotype comes from a human donor in good health. The CDR3 sequence is CASSPGGGYEQYF. The CDR3 nucleotides are TGTGCCAGCAGCCCGGGCGGGGGATACGAGCAGTACTTC.